Presented here are 17 T cell receptor beta chains from one specimen sequenced in a study of T cells after yellow fever vaccination. TCRdb reprocessed the 5' RACE reads via MiXCR and lists one record per CDR3 protein. The sample shows some 320,000 distinct CDR3 sequences, about 10% of them seen only once. The sequencing used CD4+ T cells sorted from PBMCs, collected 45 days after the yellow fever booster vaccination. The receptors stem from a man aged 18 to 29 who received the YFV17D yellow fever vaccine.

The genes are TRBV4-3 and TRBJ2-2, with 8 bases matching TRBD1. Trimming cost V 0 bases and J 4 bases; bases outside gene matches: 7. This CDR3 spans 17 amino acids. From germline, CDR1 is LGHNA and CDR2 YSLEER. This CDR3 reads CASSQDYSGGGTGELFF. CDR3 bases: TGCGCCAGCAGCCAAGATTATTCAGGGGGCGGCACCGGGGAGCTGTTTTTT.

This clonotype was seen more than once but under ten times. The V and J genes are TRBV5-1 and TRBJ1-3; 7 bases are shared with TRBD1. V gave up 4 bases and J gave up 0 bases; unmatched junction bases: 1. This CDR3 is 14 amino acids long. From germline, CDR1 is SGHRS and CDR2 YFSETQ. The CDR3 protein is CASSRDSSGNTIYF. In DNA, the CDR3 is TGCGCCAGCAGCCGGGACAGCTCTGGAAACACCATATATTTT.

The chain employs TRBV3-1 and TRBJ1-1; 7 bases align to TRBD1. The junction had 7 bases not matched to a gene; V was cut back by 0 bases and J by 6 bases. Germline CDR1 LGHDT, CDR2 YNNKEL (reference sequence). The CDR3 has 15 amino acids. The CDR3 DNA reads TGTGCCAGCAGCCAAGACTGGGTAACAGGGGCTGAAGCTTTCTTT. Encoded protein: CASSQDWVTGAEAFF.

This clonotype was seen only a few times. This chain uses TRBV5-6 with TRBJ1-2; no definite D call. There are 11 residues in the CDR3. The V end was cut by 6 bases, the J end by 8 bases, with 11 bases between. Germline CDR1 SGHDT, CDR2 YYEEEE. The chain's CDR3 is CASTDAGGYTF. The CDR3 coding sequence is TGTGCCAGCACCGACGCGGGGGGCTACACCTTC. Full variable domain (rest looked up from reference TRBV5-6 and TRBJ1-2): DAGVTQSPTHLIKTRGQQVTLRCSPKSGHDTVSWYQQALGQGPQFIFQYYEEEERQRGNFPDRFSGHQFPNYSSELNVNALLLGDSALYLCASTDAGGYTFGSGTRLTVV.

The rearrangement joins TRBV7-3 to TRBJ1-1; D possibly corresponds to TRBD1 (5 bases). Trimming took off 8 bases at V and 1 base at J, with 8 bases between the two ends. Germline V gene data show CDR1 as SGHTA and CDR2 as FQGTGA. The CDR3 length is 12 residues. Written as DNA, the CDR3 is TGTGCCAGCGGAGGGGCGAACACTGAAGCTTTCTTT. This translates into CASGGANTEAFF.

A single count supports this clonotype. The chain combines TRBV9 with TRBJ2-1, with 9 bases that match TRBD1. This CDR3 spans 14 amino acids. After removal of 3 bases from V and 10 bases from J, the junction contained 8 bases not matched to a gene. Germline-derived CDR1 and CDR2 are SGDLS and YYNGEE. In nucleotides, the CDR3 is TGTGCCAGCAGCGGGACAGGGGTGACGTTCGAGCAGTTCTTC. It is translated as CASSGTGVTFEQFF.

This clonotype was detected only a few times. CDR3 nucleotide sequence: TGTGCCAGCAGCTTCATGGCTAGCGGGGGGGAGCAGTACTTC. This encodes CASSFMASGGEQYF. The rearrangement joins TRBV7-2 to TRBJ2-7; 11 bases line up with TRBD2. CDR1 SGHTA and CDR2 FQGNSA come from the germline V gene. CDR3 length: 14 residues. After removal of 3 bases from V and 7 bases from J, the junction contained 5 bases not matched to a gene.

This clonotype came up a few times. The gene calls are TRBV6-1 and TRBJ1-5; TRBD1 agrees at 12 bases. V was clipped by 2 bases and J by 6 bases; unmatched bases: 5. Germline V gives CDR1 MNHNS, CDR2 SASEGT. The CDR3 is 16 residues long. The CDR3 reads CASSEWGQGASQPQHF. CDR3 sequence (DNA): TGTGCCAGCAGTGAATGGGGACAGGGGGCTAGTCAGCCCCAGCATTTT.

This CDR3 is CASSQGLGGARGPVKLFF. CDR3 in DNA: TGTGCCAGCAGCCAAGGCCTAGGGGGGGCCAGGGGGCCGGTAAAACTGTTTTTT. The chain is built from TRBV4-2 and TRBJ1-4; 8 bases fit TRBD1. Germline V CDR1 and CDR2: LGHNA, YNFKEQ. There are 18 residues in the CDR3. With V trimmed by 1 base and J by 10 bases, 17 bases remained unmatched.

This clonotype was recorded at least ten times. The chain employs TRBV5-1 and TRBJ2-7, with 9 nucleotides matching TRBD1. Germline V gene data show CDR1 as SGHRS and CDR2 as YFSETQ. The CDR3 consists of 15 residues. V lost 6 bases to trimming and J lost 5 bases; unmatched junction nucleotides: 12. As DNA, the CDR3 is TGCGCCAGCAATCACCGCGGGACAGGGTACCACGAGCAGTACGTC. This encodes CASNHRGTGYHEQYV.

V is TRBV6-4 and J is TRBJ2-3, with TRBD1 identical over 12 bases. CDR1 and CDR2 (germline): MRHNA, SNTAGT. The CDR3 is 15 residues long. The junction had 4 bases not matched to a gene; V was cut back by 5 bases and J by 4 bases. Here the CDR3 reads CASSPGQGAADTQYF. The CDR3 bases are TGTGCCAGCAGTCCGGGACAGGGGGCCGCAGATACGCAGTATTTT.

This clonotype was recorded many times. The gene calls are TRBV6-5 and TRBJ1-6; D possibly corresponds to TRBD1 (6 bases). The CDR3 length is 15 residues. The germline gives CDR1 MNHEY, CDR2 SVGAGI. Trimming took 0 bases from V and 7 from J, leaving 10 bases between them. This CDR3 reads CASSYSAGANSPLHF. For the CDR3, the DNA is TGTGCCAGCAGTTACTCCGCAGGGGCGAATTCACCCCTCCACTTT.

In its sample, this clonotype was seen a few times. The V gene is TRBV12-3 or TRBV12-4, the J gene TRBJ2-5; the D gene could be TRBD1 or TRBD2 (5 bases each). CDR3 length equals 13 residues. V lost 5 bases and J 5 bases, leaving 12 bases between the germline ends. The CDR3 here is CASSRGWGETQYF. CDR3 DNA sequence: TGTGCCAGCAGTAGGGGTTGGGGGGAGACCCAGTACTTC.

This clonotype occurred many times. The DNA for the CDR3 is TGTGCCAGCAGTTTTGGGCGTTTGGCGGAGACCCAGTACTTC. Translation gives CASSFGRLAETQYF. This sequence joins TRBV27 and TRBJ2-5, with D hard to call. From germline, CDR1 is MNHEY and CDR2 SMNVEV (reference sequence). The CDR3 extends over 14 amino acids. The V gene lost 3 bases and the J gene lost 5 bases, with 13 bases spanning the gap.

The V call is TRBV5-1, the J call TRBJ2-2; no definite D call. This CDR3 contains 15 residues. Germline lookup yields CDR1 SGHRS and CDR2 YFSETQ. Deletions cut 3 bases from V and 4 bases from J, with 13 bases between. The CDR3 DNA is TGCGCCAGCAGCTCTGACCGCACGAGCACCGGGGAGCTGTTTTTT. It yields the protein CASSSDRTSTGELFF.

This clonotype appeared a few times. At one end the junction does not follow the germline gene, possibly because of a read error. V and J are TRBV5-1 and TRBJ2-2, with D perhaps matching TRBD1 (5 bases). CDR1 and CDR2 (germline): SGHRS, YFSETQ. The length of the CDR3 is 15 residues. CDR3 sequence: CASSLDTSNTGELFF. Here the CDR3 DNA reads TGCGCCAGCAGTTTGGACACCTCGAACACCGGGGAGCTGTTTTTT. The whole variable domain, remainder taken from reference TRBV5-1 and TRBJ2-2, is KAGVTQTPRYLIKTRGQQVTLSCSPISGHRSVSWYQQTPGQGLQFLFEYFSETQRNKGNFPGRFSGRQFSNSRSEMNVSTLELGDSALYLCASSLDTSNTGELFFGEGSRLTVL.

This chain connects TRBV6-5 to TRBJ1-6, with 7 bases matching TRBD1. V lost 5 bases to trimming and J lost 10 bases; unmatched junction nucleotides: 8. This CDR3 contains 14 residues. Germline assignment: CDR1 MNHEY and CDR2 SVGAGI. The CDR3 DNA sequence: TGTGCCAGCAGTCGACAGGGTGGTGAATCACCCCTCCACTTT. It is translated as CASSRQGGESPLHF.